This is a list of T cell receptor beta chains from one sample in a study of shared clonotypes between healthy human individuals. Sequencing was performed with immunoSEQ multiplex PCR; in TCRdb, only in-frame clones are kept and a portion is missing. In the table there are roughly 1,100,000 clones, roughly 75% of which are singletons. Sequencing used memory CD4+ T cells sorted from blood. The source is a man aged 18 to 29 in good health. Both conserved end residues are part of each CDR3. D genes are given only for firm matches. Size values are once, few and many counts, or a class for expanded clones, and some rows have none.

clone_size: once
v_call: TRBV18
d_call: .
j_call: TRBJ2-7
cdr3_aa: CASSPQGFNNEQYF
cdr3_nt: TGTGCCAGCTCACCCCAGGGGTTTAACAACGAGCAGTACTTC

clone_size: .
v_call: TRBV6-5
d_call: .
j_call: TRBJ2-5
cdr3_aa: CASSYRRSQETQYF
cdr3_nt: TGTGCCAGCAGTTATCGCAGGTCCCAAGAGACCCAGTACTTC

clone_size: .
v_call: TRBV2
d_call: .
j_call: TRBJ2-3
cdr3_aa: CASRGGGNTQYF
cdr3_nt: TGTGCCAGCAGAGGGGGTGGGAATACGCAGTATTTT

clone_size: .
v_call: TRBV7-2
d_call: .
j_call: TRBJ1-5
cdr3_aa: CASSSLGLPVEPQHF
cdr3_nt: TGTGCCAGCAGCTCGCTGGGACTCCCCGTTGAGCCCCAGCATTTT

clone_size: .
v_call: TRBV2
d_call: .
j_call: TRBJ2-3
cdr3_aa: CASSDLGDTQYF
cdr3_nt: TGTGCCAGCAGTGATTTGGGGGATACGCAGTATTTT

clone_size: once
v_call: TRBV7-6
d_call: .
j_call: TRBJ1-1
cdr3_aa: CASSLVGGNTEAFF
cdr3_nt: TGTGCCAGCAGCTTAGTTGGGGGGAACACTGAAGCTTTCTTT

clone_size: .
v_call: TRBV2
d_call: .
j_call: TRBJ2-7
cdr3_aa: CASKEGLGGPYEQYF
cdr3_nt: TGTGCCAGCAAGGAGGGCCTCGGAGGGCCCTACGAGCAGTACTTC

clone_size: .
v_call: TRBV6-6
d_call: .
j_call: TRBJ2-7
cdr3_aa: CASSFGTGTLGEQYF
cdr3_nt: TGTGCCAGCAGTTTCGGGACCGGGACCCTTGGGGAGCAGTACTTC

clone_size: .
v_call: TRBV21-1
d_call: .
j_call: TRBJ2-7
cdr3_aa: CASSLQEGQGASSSYEQYF
cdr3_nt: TGTGCCAGCAGCCTACAAGAGGGACAGGGGGCCTCCAGCTCCTACGAGCAGTACTTC

clone_size: .
v_call: TRBV5-1
d_call: TRBD2
j_call: TRBJ2-5
cdr3_aa: CASRASGSLEETQYF
cdr3_nt: TGCGCCAGCAGGGCTAGCGGGAGTTTAGAAGAGACCCAGTACTTC

clone_size: .
v_call: TRBV7-9
d_call: .
j_call: TRBJ2-7
cdr3_aa: CASSLGSYEQYF
cdr3_nt: TGTGCCAGCAGCTTAGGATCTTACGAGCAGTACTTC

clone_size: .
v_call: TRBV6-5
d_call: .
j_call: TRBJ2-2
cdr3_aa: CASSPPGLTGWELFF
cdr3_nt: TGTGCCAGCAGTCCCCCCGGCCTAACAGGGTGGGAGCTGTTTTTT

clone_size: .
v_call: TRBV2
d_call: .
j_call: TRBJ2-1
cdr3_aa: CASSGDGSDRLQFF
cdr3_nt: TGTGCCAGCAGTGGTGACGGGTCAGACAGGTTACAGTTCTTC

clone_size: .
v_call: TRBV28
d_call: TRBD2
j_call: TRBJ2-5
cdr3_aa: CASSFPGLAGVETQYF
cdr3_nt: TGTGCCAGCAGTTTTCCGGGACTAGCGGGGGTGGAGACCCAGTACTTC

clone_size: .
v_call: TRBV2
d_call: .
j_call: TRBJ2-7
cdr3_aa: CASSGSGSYEQYF
cdr3_nt: TGTGCCAGCAGTGGCTCAGGGTCCTACGAGCAGTACTTC

clone_size: few
v_call: TRBV9
d_call: .
j_call: TRBJ1-1
cdr3_aa: CASSATGMNTEAFF
cdr3_nt: TGTGCCAGCAGCGCTACAGGAATGAACACTGAAGCTTTCTTT

clone_size: .
v_call: TRBV9
d_call: .
j_call: TRBJ2-1
cdr3_aa: CASSPRGKGDSLGSANEQFF
cdr3_nt: TGTGCCAGCAGCCCCCGGGGGAAGGGGGATAGCCTCGGGAGCGCGAATGAGCAGTTCTTC

clone_size: .
v_call: TRBV5-1
d_call: .
j_call: TRBJ2-2
cdr3_aa: CASSLTETNTGELFF
cdr3_nt: TGCGCCAGCAGCTTGACAGAGACGAACACCGGGGAGCTGTTTTTT

clone_size: .
v_call: TRBV5-1
d_call: TRBD1
j_call: TRBJ2-1
cdr3_aa: CASSAPGTALTFSSYNEQFF
cdr3_nt: TGCGCCAGCAGCGCGCCCGGGACAGCGCTTACCTTCAGCTCCTACAATGAGCAGTTCTTC

clone_size: once
v_call: TRBV15
d_call: TRBD2
j_call: TRBJ2-5
cdr3_aa: CATSASGIGETQYF
cdr3_nt: TGTGCCACCAGCGCCAGCGGGATCGGGGAGACCCAGTACTTC

clone_size: .
v_call: TRBV2
d_call: .
j_call: TRBJ2-6
cdr3_aa: CASTQGEGSGANVLTF
cdr3_nt: TGTGCCAGCACCCAGGGGGAGGGATCTGGGGCCAACGTCCTGACTTTC

clone_size: .
v_call: TRBV19
d_call: .
j_call: TRBJ1-3
cdr3_aa: CASSTSVLNTIYF
cdr3_nt: TGTGCCAGTAGTACTTCGGTGCTGAACACCATATATTTT

clone_size: .
v_call: TRBV28
d_call: .
j_call: TRBJ2-1
cdr3_aa: CASSPRQGAGAGATYNEQFF
cdr3_nt: TGTGCCAGCAGCCCCCGGCAGGGGGCGGGAGCGGGGGCTACCTACAATGAGCAGTTCTTC

clone_size: .
v_call: TRBV28
d_call: .
j_call: TRBJ2-7
cdr3_aa: CASSLQGSSYEQYF
cdr3_nt: TGTGCCAGCAGCCTTCAGGGGAGCTCCTACGAGCAGTACTTC

clone_size: .
v_call: TRBV5-6
d_call: .
j_call: TRBJ1-5
cdr3_aa: CASSITGTDDHQPQHF
cdr3_nt: TGTGCCAGCAGCATCACCGGGACGGATGACCATCAGCCCCAGCATTTT

clone_size: .
v_call: TRBV11-2
d_call: TRBD1
j_call: TRBJ1-5
cdr3_aa: CASSLTGSRPQPQHF
cdr3_nt: TGTGCCAGCAGCCTGACAGGGTCTCGCCCTCAGCCCCAGCATTTT

clone_size: .
v_call: TRBV5-1
d_call: TRBD1
j_call: TRBJ2-7
cdr3_aa: CASSPTGDRTYEQYF
cdr3_nt: TGCGCCAGCAGCCCAACAGGGGACAGAACCTACGAGCAGTACTTC

clone_size: few
v_call: TRBV4-1
d_call: .
j_call: TRBJ2-2
cdr3_aa: CASSQGGLRETGELFF
cdr3_nt: TGCGCCAGCAGCCAAGGGGGATTGCGGGAAACCGGGGAGCTGTTTTTT

clone_size: .
v_call: TRBV6-1
d_call: TRBD1
j_call: TRBJ2-1
cdr3_aa: CASSGRDRGPNEQFF
cdr3_nt: TGTGCCAGCAGTGGCCGGGACAGGGGGCCCAATGAGCAGTTCTTC

clone_size: .
v_call: TRBV5-4
d_call: .
j_call: TRBJ2-5
cdr3_aa: CASRLRGSETQYF
cdr3_nt: TGTGCCAGCAGACTTAGAGGTAGCGAGACCCAGTACTTC

clone_size: .
v_call: TRBV11-1
d_call: TRBD1
j_call: TRBJ1-2
cdr3_aa: CASSLDRDRAHGYTF
cdr3_nt: TGTGCCAGCAGCTTAGACCGGGACAGGGCCCATGGCTACACCTTC

clone_size: .
v_call: TRBV13
d_call: TRBD1
j_call: TRBJ1-6
cdr3_aa: CASSLKQGANSPLHF
cdr3_nt: TGTGCCAGCAGCTTAAAACAGGGGGCTAATTCACCCCTCCACTTT

clone_size: .
v_call: TRBV2
d_call: TRBD2
j_call: TRBJ2-3
cdr3_aa: CASKAGVSTDTQYF
cdr3_nt: TGTGCCAGCAAAGCGGGGGTTAGCACAGATACGCAGTATTTT

clone_size: many
v_call: TRBV5-4
d_call: .
j_call: TRBJ2-7
cdr3_aa: CASSARESSSYEQYF
cdr3_nt: TGTGCCAGCAGCGCTAGGGAATCCTCCTCCTACGAGCAGTACTTC

clone_size: .
v_call: TRBV15
d_call: TRBD1
j_call: TRBJ2-7
cdr3_aa: CATSRSLGGQGSYEQYF
cdr3_nt: TGTGCCACCAGCAGGTCCCTGGGTGGACAGGGCTCCTACGAGCAGTACTTC

clone_size: .
v_call: TRBV6-5
d_call: TRBD1
j_call: TRBJ2-3
cdr3_aa: CASTLDRAVADTQYF
cdr3_nt: TGTGCCAGCACCCTGGACAGGGCAGTCGCAGATACGCAGTATTTT

clone_size: .
v_call: TRBV5-1
d_call: .
j_call: TRBJ2-5
cdr3_aa: CASSLDNHQETQYF
cdr3_nt: TGCGCCAGCAGCTTGGATAACCACCAAGAGACCCAGTACTTC

clone_size: .
v_call: TRBV5-1
d_call: TRBD1
j_call: TRBJ1-2
cdr3_aa: CASSSGTEPNYGYTF
cdr3_nt: TGCGCCAGCAGCTCCGGGACAGAACCTAACTATGGCTACACCTTC

clone_size: .
v_call: TRBV30
d_call: TRBD1
j_call: TRBJ2-7
cdr3_aa: CAWSGTGGPRAYEQYF
cdr3_nt: TGTGCCTGGAGCGGGACAGGGGGACCGAGAGCCTACGAGCAGTACTTC

clone_size: few
v_call: TRBV7-6
d_call: TRBD1
j_call: TRBJ1-1
cdr3_aa: CASSLGQGQGILYSEAFF
cdr3_nt: TGTGCCAGCAGCTTAGGCCAGGGACAGGGGATTTTGTACTCTGAAGCTTTCTTT

clone_size: .
v_call: TRBV5-1
d_call: TRBD2
j_call: TRBJ2-2
cdr3_aa: CASSYTSGSGTGELFF
cdr3_nt: TGCGCCAGCAGCTATACTAGCGGGAGTGGGACCGGGGAGCTGTTTTTT

clone_size: once
v_call: TRBV10-3
d_call: TRBD1
j_call: TRBJ1-3
cdr3_aa: CAISDSGTASSSGNTIYF
cdr3_nt: TGTGCCATCAGTGATTCTGGGACAGCGTCGAGCTCTGGAAACACCATATATTTT

clone_size: .
v_call: TRBV5-5
d_call: TRBD1
j_call: TRBJ2-7
cdr3_aa: CASSPIPGQGARYEQYF
cdr3_nt: TGTGCCAGCAGCCCGATTCCCGGACAGGGGGCGCGGTACGAGCAGTACTTC

clone_size: .
v_call: TRBV5-1
d_call: .
j_call: TRBJ1-2
cdr3_aa: CASSSLAEDYGYTF
cdr3_nt: TGCGCCAGCAGCTCACTAGCGGAGGACTATGGCTACACCTTC

clone_size: few
v_call: TRBV4-3
d_call: TRBD2
j_call: TRBJ2-6
cdr3_aa: CASSQEGGSGANVLTF
cdr3_nt: TGCGCCAGCAGCCAAGAGGGGGGGTCTGGGGCCAACGTCCTGACTTTC

clone_size: .
v_call: TRBV11-2
d_call: .
j_call: TRBJ1-3
cdr3_aa: CASSLEASGGNTIYF
cdr3_nt: TGTGCCAGCAGCTTAGAAGCTTCGGGTGGAAACACCATATATTTT

clone_size: few
v_call: TRBV2
d_call: TRBD1
j_call: TRBJ1-2
cdr3_aa: CATGGQANYGYTF
cdr3_nt: TGTGCCACAGGGGGACAGGCTAACTATGGCTACACCTTC

clone_size: .
v_call: TRBV30
d_call: TRBD1
j_call: TRBJ1-5
cdr3_aa: CAWRGGPNQPQHF
cdr3_nt: TGTGCCTGGCGAGGGGGCCCAAATCAGCCCCAGCATTTT

clone_size: .
v_call: TRBV18
d_call: TRBD2
j_call: TRBJ2-3
cdr3_aa: CASSQGLAGGADTQYF
cdr3_nt: TGTGCCAGCTCACAAGGCCTAGCGGGAGGCGCAGATACGCAGTATTTT

clone_size: .
v_call: TRBV5-1
d_call: TRBD2
j_call: TRBJ2-2
cdr3_aa: CASSDPTSADTGGLFF
cdr3_nt: TGCGCCAGCAGCGATCCAACTAGCGCAGATACCGGGGGGCTGTTTTTT

clone_size: few
v_call: TRBV18
d_call: .
j_call: TRBJ1-2
cdr3_aa: CASSPGADLGYGYTF
cdr3_nt: TGTGCCAGCTCACCCGGGGCGGACCTTGGCTATGGCTACACCTTC

clone_size: few
v_call: TRBV7-2
d_call: .
j_call: TRBJ1-3
cdr3_aa: CASSPSGRRSSGNTIYF
cdr3_nt: TGTGCCAGCAGCCCCTCAGGACGGAGGAGCTCTGGAAACACCATATATTTT

clone_size: .
v_call: TRBV7-9
d_call: .
j_call: TRBJ1-3
cdr3_aa: CASSMRGLSGNTIYF
cdr3_nt: TGTGCCAGCAGCATGAGGGGACTCTCTGGAAACACCATATATTTT

clone_size: once
v_call: TRBV7-3
d_call: .
j_call: TRBJ2-2
cdr3_aa: CASSSTRDANTGELFF
cdr3_nt: TGTGCCAGCAGCTCAACTAGAGACGCGAACACCGGGGAGCTGTTTTTT

clone_size: .
v_call: TRBV11-3
d_call: TRBD1
j_call: TRBJ2-1
cdr3_aa: CASSFRGTGGYEQFF
cdr3_nt: TGTGCCAGCAGCTTCCGTGGGACAGGGGGGTATGAGCAGTTCTTC